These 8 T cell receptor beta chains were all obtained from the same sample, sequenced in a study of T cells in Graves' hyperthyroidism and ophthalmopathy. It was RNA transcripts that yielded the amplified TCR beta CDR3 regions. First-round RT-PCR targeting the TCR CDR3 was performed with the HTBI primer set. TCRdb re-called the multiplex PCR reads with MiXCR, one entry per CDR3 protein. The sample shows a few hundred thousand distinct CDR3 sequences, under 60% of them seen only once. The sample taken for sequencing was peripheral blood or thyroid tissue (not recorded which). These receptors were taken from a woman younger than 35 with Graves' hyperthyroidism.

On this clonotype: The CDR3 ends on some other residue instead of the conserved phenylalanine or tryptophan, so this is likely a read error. The CDR3 sequence is CAISGDRDVTEAFL. CDR3 DNA sequence: TGTGCCATCAGTGGGGACAGGGATGTTACTGAAGCTTTCCTT. This rearrangement joins TRBV10-3 to TRBJ1-1, with 9 bases lining up with TRBD1. V gave up 4 bases and J gave up 5 bases; unmatched junction bases: 5. This CDR3 has 14 amino acids. Germline loops: CDR1 ENHRY, CDR2 SYGVKD.

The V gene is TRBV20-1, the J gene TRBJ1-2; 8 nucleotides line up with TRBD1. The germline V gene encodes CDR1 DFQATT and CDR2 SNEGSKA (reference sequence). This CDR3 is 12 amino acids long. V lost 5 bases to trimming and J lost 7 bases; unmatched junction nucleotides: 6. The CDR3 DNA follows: TGCAGTGCTGGGACAGGCGTTCTTGGCTACACCTTC. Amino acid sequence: CSAGTGVLGYTF.

CDR3 in DNA: TGTGCCTGGAGCACCGAGGGGGGAGGGGTCCAAGAGACCCAGTACTTC. It encodes CAWSTEGGGVQETQYF. V usage is TRBV30 and J usage is TRBJ2-5; D perhaps matches TRBD2 (7 bases). Trimming shortened V by 3 bases and J by 1 base, and 18 bases separated the two germline ends. CDR3 length: 16 residues. Per germline, CDR1 GTSNPN and CDR2 SVGIG (reference sequence).

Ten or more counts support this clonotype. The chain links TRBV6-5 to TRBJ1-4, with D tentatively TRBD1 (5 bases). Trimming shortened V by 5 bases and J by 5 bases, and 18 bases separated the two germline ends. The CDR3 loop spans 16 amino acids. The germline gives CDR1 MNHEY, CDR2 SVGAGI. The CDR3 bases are TGTGCCAGCAGTACCGTAGTACAGGTGCCAAATGAAAAACTGTTTTTT. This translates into CASSTVVQVPNEKLFF.

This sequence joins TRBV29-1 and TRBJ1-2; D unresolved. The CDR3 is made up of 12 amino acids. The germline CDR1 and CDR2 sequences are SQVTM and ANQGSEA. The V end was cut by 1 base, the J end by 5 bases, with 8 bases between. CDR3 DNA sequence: TGCAGCGTTGAAGGGGCGGGGTATGGCTACACCTTC. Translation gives CSVEGAGYGYTF.

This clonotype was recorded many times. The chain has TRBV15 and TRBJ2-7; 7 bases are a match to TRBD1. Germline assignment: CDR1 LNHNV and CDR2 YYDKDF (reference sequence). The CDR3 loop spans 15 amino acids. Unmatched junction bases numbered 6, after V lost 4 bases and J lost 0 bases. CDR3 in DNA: TGTGCCACCAGCACTGACAGGGAGAGCTCCTACGAGCAGTACTTC. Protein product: CATSTDRESSYEQYF.

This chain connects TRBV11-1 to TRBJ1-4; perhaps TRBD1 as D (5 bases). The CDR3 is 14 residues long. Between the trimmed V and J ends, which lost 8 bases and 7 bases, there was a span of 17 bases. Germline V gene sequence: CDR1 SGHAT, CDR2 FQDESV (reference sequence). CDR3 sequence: CASGATEGGEKLFF. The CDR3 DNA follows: TGTGCCAGCGGCGCGACAGAGGGAGGTGAAAAACTGTTTTTT.

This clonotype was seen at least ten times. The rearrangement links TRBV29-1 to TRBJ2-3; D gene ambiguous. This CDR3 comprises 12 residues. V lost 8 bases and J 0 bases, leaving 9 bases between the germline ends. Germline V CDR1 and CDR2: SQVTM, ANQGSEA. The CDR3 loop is CSWMTSTDTQYF. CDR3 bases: TGCAGCTGGATGACTAGCACAGATACGCAGTATTTT.